Given below is one TCR beta chain in context. This specimen comes from a study of glioma-infiltrating T cells after dendritic cell vaccination. The primer mix had 60 V beta and 13 J beta primers. Assay: immunoSEQ multiplex PCR; the TCRdb copy retains only in-frame clones and omits some. This repertoire shows approximately 92,000 clones, about 85% found once; its top ten account for roughly 5.3%. The time point is: after dendritic cell vaccination, including at tumor progression/relapse. There are 12 residues in the CDR3. V lost 3 bases and J 4 bases, leaving 9 bases between the germline ends. From germline, CDR1 is GTSNPN and CDR2 SVGIG (reference sequence).

This receptor was taken from a human donor with glioblastoma. V gene TRBV30 combines with J gene TRBJ2-5, with a weak D call TRBD2 (6 bases). The sample consisted of blood, taken after dendritic cell vaccination. The CDR3 loop reads CAWSRDLETQYF. The CDR3, as DNA: TGTGCCTGGAGCCGGGACTTAGAGACCCAGTACTTC.